This TCR beta chain was sequenced in a study of blood T cell repertoires in COVID-19. Turning to the study itself: In each case, the material was cDNA or gDNA derived from T cells, B-cell-depleted T cells, or PBMCs.

This clone appeared a few times. The CDR3 has 13 amino acids. Trimming removed 3 bases from V and 6 bases from J, with 12 bases in between. Germline values: CDR1 SGHNT, CDR2 YENEEA. Original data processing: Reference gene primer amplification yielded estimated nucleated cell counts. Some clones are missing from TCRdb's copy, which holds only in-frame ones; the method was immunoSEQ multiplex PCR. For V, J and clone size, that table is used; D and trimming come from the DNA. This table has under 85,000 clones, 65% to 85% appearing once. The sample was peripheral blood. V and J are TRBV11-3 and TRBJ2-7; perhaps TRBD2 as D (5 bases). The TCR originated in an older man with active or convalescent COVID-19. The CDR3 coding sequence is TGTGCCAGCAGCTTCCCGGGGAAGGGCGAGCAGTACTTC. Its translation: CASSFPGKGEQYF.